The following is a TCR beta chain sequence with its context. This clone's antigen is unknown. The input lacks base qualities; no much larger clone sits a single base away. These data come from a study of shared clonotypes between healthy human individuals (dated by TCRdb to 2018 to 2021). Describing the broader study: A couple of women and three men aged 18 to 49 years were included in the cohort. For each donor, CD4 naive and CD4 memory were each given three plates, CD8 naive was given two plates, and CD8 memory was given one plate. Different laboratories and diverse techniques were used to prepare libraries and sequence TCR repertoires, to increase sequencing depth and limit assay-specific biases. Each donor's leukapheresis produced roughly between roughly 0.85 and 9.5 billion PBMCs. Blood TCR repertoires of about five healthy adults were deeply sequenced to estimate repertoire size and the extent of clonotype sharing between individuals. What the research found in general, with its limitations: Higher generation probabilities were observed for clonotypes shared by all four sorted-subset donors than for non-shared clonotypes. Naive subsets generally had larger estimated clonotype richness than memory subsets did. Sampling was restricted to blood, and TCR repertoires in tissue are likely to differ from TCR repertoires in blood. When a handful of donors were compared, the shared fraction of clonotypes was roughly 4.8% for naive CD4, 3.5% to 4% for naive CD8, 2% to 2.5% for memory CD4, and 0.4% for memory CD8. The genetic and exposure-history diversity represented was limited by the small number of donors. Even with the large sequencing depth, rarefaction of the sorted-subset datasets indicated that sequencing was incomplete. Based on pairwise subsampling, the degree of clonotype sharing among donors was expected to be affected by sequencing depth.

Using the deep immunoSEQ assay, TCR CDR3 regions were amplified from genomic DNA by multiplex PCR. For each cell subset, the extracted genomic DNA was distributed evenly across all wells of several immunoSEQ 96-well plates, and each plate served as one replicate. Each replicate PCR for sorted subsets received approximately 220 ng genomic DNA, equal to roughly 30,000 T cell genomes. The purified libraries were quantified using a Qubit 3.0 fluorometer, sized with a Bioanalyzer 2100, and then quantified again using the KAPA Library Quantification kit. Every immunoSEQ 96-well plate was sequenced on a separate single-read 150-cycle Illumina NextSeq 550 flow cell. The original methods were these. Because the immunoSEQ output included only junctional sequences and no quality scores, the filtering could not be the same as the filtering used for full-length reads. To assign V/J genes and CDR3, sequences were annotated using PyIR, a Python wrapper for IgBLAST v1.9, with IMGT germline references. Reads were filtered out if the reads had weak V/J assignments (E-value above 1e-6), no CDR3, stop codons, out-of-frame junctions, or ambiguous translated residues. V3J clonotypes were defined as sequences sharing the same inferred V gene, J gene, and CDR3 amino acid sequence. Percentage overlap between repertoires was calculated by dividing the number of shared unique clonotypes by the size of the smaller repertoire. Repertoire richness was assessed with RTK rarefaction, the Chao1 estimator, and Recon v2.1 estimates of unobserved clonotypes. Generation probabilities for all TCRbeta clonotypes obtained by the gDNA method from several donors were computed using OLGA. The immuneACCESS repertoire file appears here via TCRdb, limited to in-frame rearrangements. These files lack a portion of the clones; in checked studies, under half of the deficit traces to unresolved V genes, and the cause of the others is not known. V and J calls and clone size are those listed in that table; D and trimming were worked out from the DNA. This sample holds some 1.5 million clones; 95% to 97% were observed only once. The ten largest clones take up roughly 1.2% of the sample.

The donors were healthy, HIV-negative adults who had no recently reported acute infections or vaccinations. All donors were Caucasian adults living in Nashville, Tennessee, USA. Magnetic negative selection was used to enrich CD4+ T cells, after which naive cells were positively selected on CD45RA and the negative fraction became the memory subset. Blood was collected by leukapheresis, and PBMCs were isolated by Ficoll-Histopaque density gradient centrifugation and then cryopreserved in liquid nitrogen vapor phase. Purity and quantity of every magnetically sorted T cell population were checked by analytical flow cytometry. From each sorted fraction, genomic DNA was isolated and quantified by UV absorbance on a Nanodrop 2000c. In the germline V gene (reference sequence), CDR1 corresponds to LNHDA and CDR2 to SQIVND. Compared with germline, V lacks 3 bases and J lacks 8 bases; bases without a gene match: 6. The CDR3 runs 14 residues from the cysteine to the phenylalanine. CDR3 DNA only is kept here, 42 bases in frame from base 1.

The V and J segments used are TRBV19 and TRBJ1-4; the junction holds 7 bases that match TRBD1. Sequencing used naive CD4+ T cells sorted from blood. The cell subset or site label corresponds to: CD45RA+ positively selected. The source of this sequence is a man aged 30 to 45 in good health. The CDR3: CASSIGTAGEKLFF. The DNA is as follows: TGTGCCAGTAGTATCGGGACAGCTGGGGAAAAACTGTTTTTT.